A selection of T cell receptor beta chains follows, all from one sample in a study of T cells in Graves' hyperthyroidism and ophthalmopathy. MiXCR, applied by TCRdb to the multiplex PCR reads, yields one record per CDR3 protein. The sample includes approximately 610,000 distinct CDR3 sequences, over 12% of them seen just once. The material sequenced was blood. The receptors come from a woman aged 40 to 50 with Graves' ophthalmopathy. The CDR3 runs from the conserved cysteine through the conserved F or W. D genes are given only for firm matches. A clone size is listed for some rows: how often the clone was seen (once, few, many), or a class if it is expanded.

v_call,d_call,j_call,clone_size,cdr3_aa,cdr3_nt
TRBV12-3/TRBV12-4,TRBD1,TRBJ2-5,many,CASRPPPGQQETQYF,TGTGCCAGCCGACCTCCCCCGGGACAGCAAGAGACCCAGTACTTC
TRBV6-5,TRBD2,TRBJ2-1,many,CASRPFGGGPFEQFF,TGTGCCAGCAGACCTTTTGGGGGAGGGCCTTTTGAGCAGTTCTTC
TRBV27,-,TRBJ2-2,-,CASGPGELFF,TGTGCCAGCGGCCCCGGGGAGCTGTTTTTT
TRBV12-3/TRBV12-4,TRBD1,TRBJ1-1,-,CASTGTGERDTEAFF,TGTGCCAGCACCGGGACAGGGGAAAGGGACACTGAAGCTTTCTTT
TRBV28,-,TRBJ1-5,-,CASSLPTPGGGQPQHF,TGTGCCAGCAGTTTACCGACTCCAGGAGGGGGTCAGCCCCAGCATTTT
TRBV28,TRBD1,TRBJ1-5,many,CASSLPGTVNQPQHF,TGTGCCAGCAGTTTACCCGGGACAGTCAATCAGCCCCAGCATTTT
TRBV12-3/TRBV12-4,-,TRBJ2-6,many,CASSPGGANVLTF,TGTGCCAGCAGCCCAGGGGGGGCCAACGTCCTGACTTTC
TRBV5-1,-,TRBJ1-1,many,CASSLKKGQPGDTEAFF,TGCGCCAGCAGCTTAAAGAAGGGGCAACCAGGGGACACTGAAGCTTTCTTT
TRBV7-8,-,TRBJ1-3,many,CASSFERLGSGNTIYF,TGTGCCAGCAGCTTTGAGAGGCTCGGCTCTGGAAACACCATATATTTT
TRBV6-2/TRBV6-3,-,TRBJ1-6,few,CASSYEWGGNNSPLHF,TGTGCCAGCAGTTACGAATGGGGAGGGAATAATTCACCCCTCCACTTT
TRBV20-1,TRBD1,TRBJ2-5,many,CSAGQGLETQYF,TGCAGTGCTGGACAGGGATTAGAGACCCAGTACTTC
TRBV10-3,-,TRBJ1-3,-,CAISRDGSGNTIYF,TGTGCCATCAGCCGGGACGGCTCTGGAAACACCATATATTTT
TRBV10-3,TRBD2,TRBJ2-2,many,CAIREAGRDTGELFF,TGTGCCATCAGGGAAGCGGGAAGGGACACCGGGGAGCTGTTTTTT
TRBV27,-,TRBJ2-5,many,CASSLITGQETQYF,TGTGCCAGCAGTTTAATAACAGGGCAAGAGACCCAGTACTTC
TRBV7-2,-,TRBJ2-7,many,CASSPRTGWPEQYF,TGTGCCAGCAGCCCGAGAACAGGATGGCCCGAGCAGTACTTC
TRBV20-1,-,TRBJ2-7,-,CSARAPQGGLYEQYF,TGCAGTGCTAGAGCGCCGCAGGGTGGGCTCTACGAGCAGTACTTC
TRBV7-6,-,TRBJ1-1,many,CASSNRELAEAFF,TGTGCCAGCAGTAACAGGGAACTCGCCGAAGCTTTCTTT
TRBV11-1,TRBD2,TRBJ2-2,few,CASSPRTSGRGGELFF,TGTGCCAGCAGCCCCCGGACTAGCGGGAGAGGCGGGGAGCTGTTTTTT
TRBV25-1,TRBD1,TRBJ2-5,many,CASSVDRGEETQYF,TGTGCCAGCAGTGTGGACAGGGGAGAGGAGACCCAGTACTTC
TRBV6-5,-,TRBJ2-7,many,CATAEGPSYEQYF,TGTGCCACCGCCGAGGGACCCTCCTACGAGCAGTACTTC
TRBV9,-,TRBJ1-5,many,CASSDWGGVQPQHF,TGTGCCAGCAGCGATTGGGGGGGGGTTCAGCCCCAGCATTTT
TRBV28,-,TRBJ1-2,many,CASSLGEFNYGYTF,TGTGCCAGCAGTTTAGGGGAGTTTAACTATGGCTACACCTTC
TRBV6-2/TRBV6-3,-,TRBJ2-7,many,CASSPGHAYEQYF,TGTGCCAGCAGTCCGGGACATGCCTACGAGCAGTACTTC
TRBV11-1,TRBD2,TRBJ2-2,many,CASSLAGTSGNTGELFF,TGTGCCAGCAGCTTAGCAGGGACTAGCGGGAACACCGGGGAGCTGTTTTTT
TRBV6-2/TRBV6-3,TRBD2,TRBJ2-1,-,CASSYGIAGGFEQFF,TGTGCCAGCAGTTACGGAATAGCGGGAGGGTTTGAGCAGTTCTTC
TRBV28,TRBD1,TRBJ2-5,many,CASNRDRDQETQYF,TGTGCCAGCAACCGGGACAGGGATCAAGAGACCCAGTACTTC
TRBV2,-,TRBJ2-4,-,CASGGDSQNIQYF,TGTGCCAGCGGGGGTGACAGTCAAAACATTCAGTACTTC
TRBV28,-,TRBJ2-7,few,CASNVAGLIGEQYF,TGTGCCAGCAACGTTGCGGGGCTAATAGGAGAGCAGTACTTC
TRBV10-3,TRBD2,TRBJ2-5,many,CAISPGGGHQETQYF,TGTGCCATCAGTCCCGGCGGGGGTCACCAAGAGACCCAGTACTTC
TRBV28,-,TRBJ1-1,many,CASSLLGGRTEAFF,TGTGCCAGCAGTTTATTGGGGGGCCGCACTGAAGCTTTCTTT
TRBV28,-,TRBJ1-1,many,CASQKTNTEAFF,TGTGCCAGCCAGAAGACGAACACTGAAGCTTTCTTT
TRBV15,-,TRBJ1-1,many,CATSRASNTEAFF,TGTGCCACCAGCAGAGCCTCGAACACTGAAGCTTTCTTT
TRBV6-2/TRBV6-3,-,TRBJ1-5,many,CASSYSTSGPQHF,TGTGCCAGCAGTTACTCGACCTCGGGGCCCCAGCATTTT
TRBV6-1,-,TRBJ2-5,many,CASTTTGGHQTQYF,TGTGCCAGCACCACGACTGGGGGACACCAGACCCAGTACTTC
TRBV20-1,-,TRBJ1-2,-,CSARDSGAGYGYTF,TGCAGTGCTAGAGATAGTGGGGCCGGGTATGGCTACACCTTC
TRBV29-1,TRBD2,TRBJ2-7,once,CSVVSVPDGGRLAYEQYF,TGCAGCGTTGTTTCCGTCCCGGATGGCGGGAGACTGGCCTACGAGCAGTACTTC
TRBV29-1,TRBD2,TRBJ2-4,many,CSVDGLAAAKNIQYF,TGCAGCGTTGATGGACTAGCGGCGGCCAAAAACATTCAGTACTTC
TRBV7-9,TRBD2,TRBJ2-5,few,CASSLVAGVMETQYF,TGTGCCAGCAGCTTAGTGGCGGGAGTTATGGAGACCCAGTACTTC
TRBV25-1,-,TRBJ2-7,many,CASSDPSGTGSSYEQYF,TGTGCCAGCAGTGACCCATCGGGTACGGGAAGCTCCTACGAGCAGTACTTC
TRBV7-2,-,TRBJ2-7,few,CASTLTGTYEQYF,TGTGCCAGCACCCTTACAGGGACCTACGAGCAGTACTTC